The 25 T cell receptor beta chains in this list originate from one sample, sequenced in a study of blood T cell repertoires in COVID-19. This table comes from immunoSEQ multiplex PCR, and its TCRdb copy is limited to in-frame clones, with some not included. The sample yields tens of thousands of clones, around 68% seen once. Sample: peripheral blood. Every receptor here comes from a woman aged 70-85 years with acute or convalescent COVID-19.

The chain recombines TRBV6-1 with TRBJ2-1, with 8 bases aligning to TRBD2. The junction had 7 bases not matched to a gene; V was cut back by 1 base and J by 5 bases. Germline CDR1 MNHNS, CDR2 SASEGT. The CDR3 contains 16 residues. CDR3 region: CASSEGLAGRHNEQFF. The CDR3 region has the DNA TGTGCCAGCAGTGAAGGCCTAGCGGGTCGTCACAATGAGCAGTTCTTC.

This chain joins TRBV4-1 and TRBJ2-2; D remains unclear. This CDR3 spans 15 amino acids. Germline CDR1 reads MGHRA; CDR2 reads YSYEKL. V shed 0 bases and J shed 0 bases, with 5 bases lying between them. The CDR3 DNA follows: TGCGCCAGCAGCCAAGAGCTAACGAACACCGGGGAGCTGTTTTTT. Residues: CASSQELTNTGELFF.

The V and J genes are TRBV10-1 and TRBJ2-3; 9 bases agree with TRBD1. The trim removed 7 bases at V and 2 bases at J, leaving 4 bases unmatched. The germline CDR1 and CDR2 sequences are WNHNN and SYGVQD (reference sequence). The CDR3 spans 14 residues. The CDR3 sequence: CASTGTGNTDTQYF. The CDR3 DNA reads as TGCGCCAGCACCGGGACAGGGAACACAGATACGCAGTATTTT.

Only a few counts were recorded for this clone. The chain employs TRBV5-1 and TRBJ2-1, with 10 bases matching TRBD2. J lost 8 bases, V lost 5 bases, and 10 bases had no gene match. The CDR3 totals 15 residues. Germline loops: CDR1 SGHRS, CDR2 YFSETQ. In DNA form, the CDR3 reads TGCGCCAGCAGTTTCCGAGCGGGGGGGCCCTATGAGCAGTTCTTC. Translating gives CASSFRAGGPYEQFF.

This clone was observed a handful of times. V is TRBV2 and J is TRBJ2-5; 7 bases map to TRBD1. Germline values: CDR1 SNHLY, CDR2 FYNNEI. V lost 9 bases to trimming and J lost 4 bases; unmatched junction nucleotides: 2. The CDR3 sequence is 11 residues long. The DNA for the CDR3 is TGTGCCAGGGCAGGGGGAGAGACCCAGTACTTC. Amino acid sequence: CARAGGETQYF.

The V and J genes are TRBV2 and TRBJ1-1; 8 nucleotides agree with TRBD1. CDR3 length: 12 amino acids. Trimming at V came to 7 bases and at J to 5 bases, leaving 3 bases not matched to a gene. Germline CDR1 reads SNHLY; CDR2 reads FYNNEI. The CDR3 sequence: CASNRGGTEAFF. The DNA for the CDR3 is TGTGCCAGCAACAGGGGGGGTACTGAAGCTTTCTTT.

This clone was seen a few times. The rearrangement joins TRBV6-5 to TRBJ1-5, with 7 nucleotides matching TRBD1. The germline V gene encodes CDR1 MNHEY and CDR2 SVGAGI. This CDR3 region has 13 residues. The ends lost 5 bases at V and 7 bases at J; junction bases unmatched: 5. The CDR3 DNA reads TGTGCCAGCAGTCGACAGGGAGGACAGCCCCAGCATTTT. Its translation: CASSRQGGQPQHF.

In its sample, this clone was seen a few times. V usage is TRBV2 and J usage is TRBJ2-7, with 8 bases lining up with TRBD2. Germline CDR1 SNHLY, CDR2 FYNNEI. The CDR3 is 13 amino acids. The V segment lost 8 bases and the J segment 2 bases; nucleotides outside the gene matches: 5. CDR3 region: CASGGTRAYEQYF. The CDR3 DNA sequence: TGTGCCAGCGGAGGGACTAGAGCCTACGAGCAGTACTTC.

This clone turned up a few times. The CDR3, as DNA: TGTGCCAGCAGCCGGCCGGGGGGGGTGACCGCTGAAGCTTTCTTT. The encoded protein is CASSRPGGVTAEAFF. The chain carries TRBV6-2 or TRBV6-3 and TRBJ1-1, with D maybe TRBD1 (5 bases). Germline CDR1 MNHEY, CDR2 SVGEGT. The V end lost 6 bases, the J end lost 6 bases, and 20 bases lay between the germline ends. The CDR3 is 15 amino acids.

This clone was found a few times. The V gene is TRBV28, the J gene TRBJ1-2; D is unresolved. The germline CDR1 and CDR2 sequences are MDHEN and SYDVKM. The CDR3 runs to 14 residues. Between the trimmed V and J ends, which lost 2 bases and 3 bases, there was a span of 10 bases. Here the CDR3 DNA reads TGTGCCAGCAGTTTAGGAGCAACCTACTATGGCTACACCTTC. It yields the protein CASSLGATYYGYTF.

The J gene is TRBJ2-3, the V gene TRBV11-2, with D unclear. Looked up from germline, CDR1 is SGHAT and CDR2 is FQNNGV. The V gene lost 5 bases and the J gene lost 2 bases, with 14 bases spanning the gap. The CDR3 contains 15 residues. The CDR3 reads CASSLVAYITDTQYF. The CDR3 nucleotides read TGTGCCAGCAGCCTAGTAGCATATATCACAGATACGCAGTATTTT.

V and J are TRBV27 and TRBJ2-1; 8 bases fit TRBD2. CDR1 and CDR2 from the germline V gene are MNHEY and SMNVEV (reference sequence). The CDR3 contains 14 residues. V dropped 7 bases and J dropped 2; count of bases not matched to a gene: 4. CDR3 loop: CASTPGLAYNEQFF. The CDR3 DNA reads TGTGCCAGCACCCCGGGACTAGCCTACAATGAGCAGTTCTTC.

The chain has TRBV5-6 and TRBJ2-3; possible D gene TRBD2, 5 bases. The CDR3 runs 14 residues. The V gene lost 2 bases and the J gene lost 4 bases, with 11 bases spanning the gap. CDR1 is SGHDT, CDR2 YYEEEE, per germline. The CDR3 is CASSFASLADTQYF. The CDR3, as DNA: TGTGCCAGCAGCTTTGCTAGCCTAGCAGATACGCAGTATTTT. Full variable domain (outside the CDR3, taken from reference TRBV5-6 and TRBJ2-3): DAGVTQSPTHLIKTRGQQVTLRCSPKSGHDTVSWYQQALGQGPQFIFQYYEEEERQRGNFPDRFSGHQFPNYSSELNVNALLLGDSALYLCASSFASLADTQYFGPGTRLTVL.

This chain uses TRBV7-2 with TRBJ2-1, with 14 nucleotides matching TRBD2. This CDR3 is built from 14 residues. The J segment lost 8 bases and the V segment lost 3 bases, leaving 0 bases of the junction unmatched. Germline CDR1 reads SGHTA; CDR2 reads FQGNSA. DNA of the CDR3: TGTGCCAGCAGCTTGACTAGCGGGAGGGATGAGCAGTTCTTC. Translating gives CASSLTSGRDEQFF.

This CDR3 is CASSFAEASGYYPYEQYF. The CDR3 DNA sequence: TGCGCCAGCAGCTTTGCTGAGGCTAGCGGGTACTACCCCTACGAGCAGTACTTC. The gene calls are TRBV5-1 and TRBJ2-7; 8 nucleotides agree with TRBD2. Trimming removed 2 bases from V and 2 bases from J; junction bases left unmatched: 15. The CDR3 is 18 residues long. Germline V lookup: CDR1 SGHRS, CDR2 YFSETQ.

In nucleotides, the CDR3 is TGTGCCAGCAGTTTTCAGGCACAGCCCCAGCATTTT. Its protein product is CASSFQAQPQHF. The chain joins TRBV12-3 or TRBV12-4 to TRBJ1-5; no clear D gene. The CDR3 runs to 12 residues. The V end was cut by 3 bases, the J end by 7 bases, with 7 bases between.

The chain carries TRBV10-3 and TRBJ1-5; TRBD1 agrees at 7 bases. This CDR3 contains 16 residues. Germline V lookup: CDR1 ENHRY, CDR2 SYGVKD. Trimming cost V 2 bases and J 4 bases; bases outside gene matches: 8. The CDR3 loop reads CAISEGLRGMNQPQHF. The DNA for the CDR3 is TGTGCCATCAGTGAGGGTCTCAGGGGGATGAATCAGCCCCAGCATTTT.

This chain connects TRBV5-1 to TRBJ2-3, with D tentatively TRBD1 (6 bases). This CDR3 is built from 15 residues. The V end was cut by 1 base, the J end by 6 bases, with 15 bases between. The germline CDR1 and CDR2 sequences are SGHRS and YFSETQ. CDR3 sequence: CASSLPTGPRDTQYF. For the CDR3, the DNA is TGCGCCAGCAGCTTGCCGACAGGCCCAAGGGATACGCAGTATTTT.

J is TRBJ2-7 and V is TRBV7-6; 8 positions agree with TRBD2. With V trimmed by 5 bases and J by 6 bases, 9 bases remained unmatched. The germline V gene has CDR1 SGHVS and CDR2 FNYEAQ. This CDR3 is built from 14 residues. In DNA form, the CDR3 reads TGTGCCAGCAGCCCCGGGGGGGGCGGGTCCGAGCAGTACTTC. Protein: CASSPGGGGSEQYF. Supplemented by reference TRBV7-6 and TRBJ2-7, the full variable domain reads GAGVSQSPRYKVTKRGQDVALRCDPISGHVSLYWYRQALGQGPEFLTYFNYEAQQDKSGLPNDRFSAERPEGSISTLTIQRTEQRDSAMYRCASSPGGGGSEQYFGPGTRLTVT.

The chain links TRBV18 to TRBJ1-4; D is unclear. Trimming removed 1 base from V and 6 bases from J, with 9 bases in between. CDR1 and CDR2 (germline): KGHSH, LQKENI. The CDR3 extends over 14 amino acids. This CDR3 is CASSPQQVDEKLFF. Written as DNA, the CDR3 is TGTGCCAGCTCACCACAGCAGGTGGATGAAAAACTGTTTTTT.

This chain joins TRBV2 and TRBJ2-5; TRBD2 is a possible D gene (6 bases). Trimming took off 7 bases at V and 3 bases at J, with 18 bases between the two ends. The CDR3 contains 15 residues. Germline CDR1 SNHLY, CDR2 FYNNEI. In DNA, the CDR3 is TGTGCCAGCACCGAGGGGATCGGGGGAGAAGAGACCCAGTACTTC. It yields the protein CASTEGIGGEETQYF.

The rearrangement links TRBV7-2 to TRBJ2-1, with a possible D match to TRBD2 (5 bases). CDR1 and CDR2 (germline): SGHTA, FQGNSA. The CDR3 contains 13 residues. The V end was cut by 5 bases, the J end by 9 bases, with 14 bases between. The chain's CDR3 is CASSRQLGAEQFF. The CDR3 DNA reads as TGTGCCAGCAGCCGACAACTAGGAGCTGAGCAGTTCTTC.

By share, this clone counts as medium-sized. The chain has TRBV28 and TRBJ1-3; the match to TRBD1 covers 10 bases. The CDR3 contains 16 residues. The J segment lost 6 bases and the V segment lost 10 bases, leaving 15 bases of the junction unmatched. Germline V gene data show CDR1 as MDHEN and CDR2 as SYDVKM. CDR3 DNA: TGTGCCACCGACCTAGGACAGGGGGGACACTCAAACACCATATATTTT. This encodes CATDLGQGGHSNTIYF.

J is TRBJ2-5 and V is TRBV7-2, with 8 positions matching TRBD2. V dropped 2 bases and J dropped 5; count of bases not matched to a gene: 4. Looked up from germline, CDR1 is SGHTA and CDR2 is FQGNSA. The CDR3 is made up of 14 amino acids. The CDR3 spells CASSLTPGGETQYF. As DNA, the CDR3 is TGTGCCAGCAGCTTAACGCCGGGGGGGGAGACCCAGTACTTC.

This chain links TRBV11-3 with TRBJ2-7; TRBD1 aligns across 10 bases. The CDR3 loop spans 17 amino acids. V was clipped by 0 bases and J by 3 bases; unmatched bases: 8. From germline, CDR1 is SGHNT and CDR2 YENEEA. This CDR3 is CASSLEAPTGGLYEQYF. The CDR3 region has the DNA TGTGCCAGCAGCTTAGAGGCCCCGACAGGGGGCCTCTACGAGCAGTACTTC.